This T cell receptor beta chain derives from a study of CD8+CD57+ T cells in acquired aplastic anemia. Across the whole study: Each DNA sample taken from sorted CD4+ and CD8+ cells came to 3 to 4 ug on average.

This clonotype was counted many times. CDR3 and TCR beta VDJ profiling relied on a genomic DNA template. MiXCR was run by TCRdb on the reads, yielding one entry per CDR3 protein. In the table there are a few hundred thousand distinct CDR3 sequences, 65% to 75% of which are singletons. V was cut by 0 bases and J by 6 bases, with 14 bases left in between. Germline CDR1 and CDR2: WNHNN and SYGVQD (reference sequence). This CDR3 comprises 15 residues. This rearrangement joins TRBV10-1 to TRBJ1-1, with a weak D call TRBD1 (6 bases). The sequenced sample consisted of sorted CD4+, CD8+, or CD8+CD57+ T cells (not recorded which) from PBMCs. The TCR comes from a human donor in good health, serving as a control. Here the CDR3 reads CASSESPGVGSEAFF. In DNA form, the CDR3 reads TGCGCCAGCAGTGAGTCTCCAGGGGTGGGCTCTGAAGCTTTCTTT.